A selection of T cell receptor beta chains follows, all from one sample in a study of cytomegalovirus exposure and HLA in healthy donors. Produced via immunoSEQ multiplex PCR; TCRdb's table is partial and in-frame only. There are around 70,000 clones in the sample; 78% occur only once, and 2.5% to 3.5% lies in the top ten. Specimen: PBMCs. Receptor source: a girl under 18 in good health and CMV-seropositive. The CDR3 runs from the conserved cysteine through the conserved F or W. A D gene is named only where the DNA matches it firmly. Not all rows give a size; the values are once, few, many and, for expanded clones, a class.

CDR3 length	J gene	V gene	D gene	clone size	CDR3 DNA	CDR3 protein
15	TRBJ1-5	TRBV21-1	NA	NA	TGTGCCAGCAGACCAGGGGGAAGGGTAAAACAGCCCCAGCATTTT	CASRPGGRVKQPQHF
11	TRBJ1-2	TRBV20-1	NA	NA	TGCAGCAGTACAAGTATCCATGGCTACACCTTC	CSSTSIHGYTF
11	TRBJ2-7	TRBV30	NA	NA	TGTGCCTGGAGTCCCAGGGTCGAGCAGTACTTC	CAWSPRVEQYF
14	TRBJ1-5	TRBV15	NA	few	TGTGCCACCAGCAGAGGACTGAATAATCAGCCCCAGCATTTT	CATSRGLNNQPQHF
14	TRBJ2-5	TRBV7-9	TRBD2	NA	TGTGCCAGCAGCCAAGGGACTAACCAAGAGACCCAGTACTTC	CASSQGTNQETQYF
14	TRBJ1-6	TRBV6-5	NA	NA	TGTGCCAGCACCCAGGGTAGGAGTAATTCACCCCTCCACTTT	CASTQGRSNSPLHF
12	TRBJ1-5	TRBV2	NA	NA	TGTGCCAGCAGGGAGGGTGATGAGCCCCAGCATTTT	CASREGDEPQHF
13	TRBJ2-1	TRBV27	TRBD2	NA	TGTGCCACCGGGACTAGCGGTTACAATGAGCAGTTCTTC	CATGTSGYNEQFF
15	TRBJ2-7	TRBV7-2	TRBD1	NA	TGTGCCAGCAGCCACCGTCAGGGGGCCCTCTACGAGCAGTACTTC	CASSHRQGALYEQYF
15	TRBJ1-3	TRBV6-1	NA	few	TGTGCCAGCAGTGAAGGACACCTCTCTGGAAACACCATATATTTT	CASSEGHLSGNTIYF
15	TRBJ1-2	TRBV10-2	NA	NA	TGCGCCAGCAGTGAGACACGGACAGCCGTCTATGGCTACACCTTC	CASSETRTAVYGYTF
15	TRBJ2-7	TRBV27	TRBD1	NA	TGTGCCAGCAGTCCCCGGGACAGGGGTACCTACGAGCAGTACTTC	CASSPRDRGTYEQYF
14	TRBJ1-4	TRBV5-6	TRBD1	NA	TGTGCCAGCAGCTTTGGGACAGGGAATGAAAAACTGTTTTTT	CASSFGTGNEKLFF
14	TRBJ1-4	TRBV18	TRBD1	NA	TGTGCCAGCTCAGCAGGGGGCGCGGGTGAAAAACTGTTTTTT	CASSAGGAGEKLFF
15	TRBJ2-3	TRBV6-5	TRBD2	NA	TGTGCCAGCAGTTACGCGGGGGAGATCACAGATACGCAGTATTTT	CASSYAGEITDTQYF
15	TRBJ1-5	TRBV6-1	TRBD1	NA	TGTGCCAGCAGTCCCAACAGGGGTAGCAATCAGCCCCAGCATTTT	CASSPNRGSNQPQHF
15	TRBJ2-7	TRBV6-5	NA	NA	TGTGCCAGCAGTTACTGGGGGGATAGTGTCTACGAGCAGTACTTC	CASSYWGDSVYEQYF
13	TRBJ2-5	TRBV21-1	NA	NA	TGTGCCAGCAGCAAAGACAGGGGGGAGACCCAGTACTTC	CASSKDRGETQYF
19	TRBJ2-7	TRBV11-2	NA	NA	TGTGCCAGCAGCTCAACCCTAAATGAGGACATGACCGTATCCTACGAGCAGTACTTC	CASSSTLNEDMTVSYEQYF
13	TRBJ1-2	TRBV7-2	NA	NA	TGTGCCAGCAGCTTCTACGGGTCTAAGGGCTACACCTTC	CASSFYGSKGYTF
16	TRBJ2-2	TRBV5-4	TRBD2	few	TGTGCCAGCAGCCCATGGACTAGCGGGTTCACCGGGGAGCTGTTTTTT	CASSPWTSGFTGELFF
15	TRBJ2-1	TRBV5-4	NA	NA	TGTGCCAGCAGCTCTCCGGGAGAAAGGTGGGATGAGCAGTTCTTC	CASSSPGERWDEQFF
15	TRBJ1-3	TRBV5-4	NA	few	TGTGCCAGCAGCACCCCGGGACAATCTGGAAACACCATATATTTT	CASSTPGQSGNTIYF
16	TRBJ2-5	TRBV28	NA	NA	TGTGCCAGCAGTTTATTCGGCGGACGAGGGCAAGAGACCCAGTACTTC	CASSLFGGRGQETQYF
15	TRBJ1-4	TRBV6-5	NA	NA	TGTGCCAGCAGTTACTCCGGAGCAACTAATGAAAAACTGTTTTTT	CASSYSGATNEKLFF
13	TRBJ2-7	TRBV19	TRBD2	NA	TGTGCCAGTAGTCCGGGACTAGAGTACGAGCAGTACTTC	CASSPGLEYEQYF
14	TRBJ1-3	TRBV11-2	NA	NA	TGTGCCAGCAGAGGAGTCTTCCAGGGGAACACCATATATTTT	CASRGVFQGNTIYF
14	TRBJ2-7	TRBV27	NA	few	TGTGCCAGCAGTGGGATGGTTGAGGGGGACGAGCAGTACTTC	CASSGMVEGDEQYF
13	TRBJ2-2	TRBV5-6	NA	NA	TGTGCCAGCAGCTTGGTGACCGGGAGTGGGCTGTTTTTT	CASSLVTGSGLFF
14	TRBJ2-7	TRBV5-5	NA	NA	TGTGCCAGCAGCCTAGAGAATTTCCCCTACGAGCAGTACTTC	CASSLENFPYEQYF
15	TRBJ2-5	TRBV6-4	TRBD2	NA	TGTGCCAGCAGTGACTCTCTAGCGGGGGTGGAGACCCAGTACTTC	CASSDSLAGVETQYF
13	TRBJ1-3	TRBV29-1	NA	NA	TGCAGCGTTGAGGGTACAGTGGGAAACACCATATATTTT	CSVEGTVGNTIYF
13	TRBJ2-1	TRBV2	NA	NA	TGTGCCAGCAGTGAGTATATCGACAGGGAGCAGTTCTTC	CASSEYIDREQFF
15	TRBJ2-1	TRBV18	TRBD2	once	TGTGCCAGCTCACCCAGACTAGCGGGGGGCAATGAGCAGTTCTTC	CASSPRLAGGNEQFF
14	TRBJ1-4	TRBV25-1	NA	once	TGTGCCAGCCGTGTGGGGGGACCTAATGAAAAACTGTTTTTT	CASRVGGPNEKLFF
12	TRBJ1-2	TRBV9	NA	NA	TGTGCCAGCAGCGTAGCAGGCTATGGCTACACCTTC	CASSVAGYGYTF
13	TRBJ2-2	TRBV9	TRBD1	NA	TGTGCCAGCAAGGCAGGGGGCCACGGGGAGCTGTTTTTT	CASKAGGHGELFF
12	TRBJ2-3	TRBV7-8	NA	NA	TGTGCCAGCAGCAAGGGGCTGAGGACGCAGTATTTT	CASSKGLRTQYF
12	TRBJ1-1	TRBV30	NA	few	TGTGCCTGGAGACGGTTGAACACTGAAGCTTTCTTT	CAWRRLNTEAFF
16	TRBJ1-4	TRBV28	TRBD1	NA	TGTGCCAGCTGCCCAACCGGGGACAGGGGAGGGGAAAAACTGTTTTTT	CASCPTGDRGGEKLFF
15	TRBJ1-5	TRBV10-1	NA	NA	TGCGCCAGCAGTGAGGGAGGGGTAGAAGATCAGCCCCAGCATTTT	CASSEGGVEDQPQHF
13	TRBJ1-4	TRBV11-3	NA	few	TGTGCCAGCAGCCTCCGGGACAACTCTAAACTGTTTTTT	CASSLRDNSKLFF
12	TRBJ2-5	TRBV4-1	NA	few	TGCGCCAGCAGCCCCGATCGGGAGACCCAGTACTTC	CASSPDRETQYF
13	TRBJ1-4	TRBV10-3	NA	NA	TGTGCCATCAGTGGACAAACTAATGAAAAACTGTTTTTT	CAISGQTNEKLFF
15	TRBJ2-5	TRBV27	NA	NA	TGTGCCAGCAGTCCCTCCCGACAGGAGCAAGAGACCCAGTACTTC	CASSPSRQEQETQYF
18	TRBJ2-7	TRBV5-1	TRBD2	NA	TGCGCCAGCAGCTACAGCCGATCTATAGCGGGTAGCTCCTACGAGCAGTACTTC	CASSYSRSIAGSSYEQYF
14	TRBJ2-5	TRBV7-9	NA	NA	TGTGCCAGCAGCTTAAGCCGGGGTAAAGAGACCCAGTACTTC	CASSLSRGKETQYF
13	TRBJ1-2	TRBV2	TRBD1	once	TGTGCCAGCAGTGAAGAGGGGGCGGGTGGCTACACCTTC	CASSEEGAGGYTF
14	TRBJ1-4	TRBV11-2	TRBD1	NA	TGTGCCAGCAGCCGGACCCGGACAGGAGAAAAACTGTTTTTT	CASSRTRTGEKLFF
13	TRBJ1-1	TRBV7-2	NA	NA	TGTGCCAGCAGCATAAAGAGTAACACTGAAGCTTTCTTT	CASSIKSNTEAFF